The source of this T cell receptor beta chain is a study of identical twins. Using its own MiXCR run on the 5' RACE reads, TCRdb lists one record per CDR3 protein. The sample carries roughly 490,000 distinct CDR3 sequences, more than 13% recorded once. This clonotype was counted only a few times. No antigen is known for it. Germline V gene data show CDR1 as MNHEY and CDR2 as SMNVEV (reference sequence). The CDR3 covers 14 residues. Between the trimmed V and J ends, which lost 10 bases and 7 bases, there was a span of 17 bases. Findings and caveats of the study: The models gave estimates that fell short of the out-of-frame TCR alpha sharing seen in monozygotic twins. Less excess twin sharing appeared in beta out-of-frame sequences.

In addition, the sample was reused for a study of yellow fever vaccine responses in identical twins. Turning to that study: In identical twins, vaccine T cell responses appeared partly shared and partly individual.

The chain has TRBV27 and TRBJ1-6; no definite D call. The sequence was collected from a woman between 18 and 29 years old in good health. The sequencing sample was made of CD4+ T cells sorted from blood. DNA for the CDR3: TGTGCCACGTCGCGGAGCTCTGGGAATTCACCCCTCCACTTT. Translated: CATSRSSGNSPLHF.